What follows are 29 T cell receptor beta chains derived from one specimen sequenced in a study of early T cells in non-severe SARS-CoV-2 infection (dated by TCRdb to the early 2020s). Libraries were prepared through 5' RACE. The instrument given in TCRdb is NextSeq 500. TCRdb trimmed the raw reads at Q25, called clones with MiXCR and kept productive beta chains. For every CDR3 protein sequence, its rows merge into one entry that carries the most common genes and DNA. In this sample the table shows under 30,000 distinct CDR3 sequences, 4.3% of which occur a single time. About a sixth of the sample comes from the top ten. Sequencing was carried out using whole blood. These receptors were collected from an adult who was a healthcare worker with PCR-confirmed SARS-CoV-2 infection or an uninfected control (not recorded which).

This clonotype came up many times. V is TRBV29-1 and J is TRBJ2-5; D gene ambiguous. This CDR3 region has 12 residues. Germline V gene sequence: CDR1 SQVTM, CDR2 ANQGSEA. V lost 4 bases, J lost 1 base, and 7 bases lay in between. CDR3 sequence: CSVAFSQETQYF. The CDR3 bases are TGCAGCGTTGCGTTTAGCCAAGAGACCCAGTACTTC.

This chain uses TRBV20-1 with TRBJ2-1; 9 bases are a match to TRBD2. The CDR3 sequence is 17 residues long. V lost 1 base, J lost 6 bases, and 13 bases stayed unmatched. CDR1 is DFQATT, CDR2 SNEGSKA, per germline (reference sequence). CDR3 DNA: TGCAGTGCTAGAGCTGGGCGGGAGGGCCGTTTTCTCAATGAGCAGTTCTTC. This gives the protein CSARAGREGRFLNEQFF.

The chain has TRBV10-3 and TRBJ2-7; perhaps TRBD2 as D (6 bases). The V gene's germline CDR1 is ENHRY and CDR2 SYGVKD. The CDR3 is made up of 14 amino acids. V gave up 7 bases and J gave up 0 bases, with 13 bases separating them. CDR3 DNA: TGTGCCATCACTCGGGGAGGAGGCTCCTACGAGCAGTACTTC. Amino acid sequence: CAITRGGGSYEQYF.

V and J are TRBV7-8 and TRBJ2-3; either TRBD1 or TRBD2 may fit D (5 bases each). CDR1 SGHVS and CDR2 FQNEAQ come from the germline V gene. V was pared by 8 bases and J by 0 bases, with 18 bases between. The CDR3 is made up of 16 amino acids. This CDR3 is CASGYTKRGSTDTQYF. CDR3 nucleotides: TGTGCCAGCGGTTATACTAAGAGGGGCAGCACAGATACGCAGTATTTT.

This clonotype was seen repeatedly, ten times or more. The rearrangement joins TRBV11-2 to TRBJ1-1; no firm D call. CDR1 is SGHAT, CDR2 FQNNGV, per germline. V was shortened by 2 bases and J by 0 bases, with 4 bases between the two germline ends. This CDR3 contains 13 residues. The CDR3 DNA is TGTGCCAGCAGCTTAAAGATGAACACTGAAGCTTTCTTT. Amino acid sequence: CASSLKMNTEAFF.

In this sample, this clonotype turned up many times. The CDR3 DNA reads TGCGCCAGCAGCCAAGATCTTTTGTCGGGACAGGGGACTGGCTACACCTTC. This translates into CASSQDLLSGQGTGYTF. V and J are TRBV4-3 and TRBJ1-2, with 10 positions matching TRBD1. The CDR3 consists of 17 residues. Trimming removed 0 bases from V and 7 bases from J; junction bases left unmatched: 11. Germline V gene lookup returns CDR1 LGHNA and CDR2 YSLEER.

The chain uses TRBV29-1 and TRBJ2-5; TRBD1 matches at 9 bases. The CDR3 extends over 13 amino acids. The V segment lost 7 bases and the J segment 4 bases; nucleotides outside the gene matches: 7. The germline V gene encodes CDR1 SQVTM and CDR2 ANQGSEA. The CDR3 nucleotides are TGCAGCGGCGGACAGGGGTCGGGAGAGACCCAGTACTTC. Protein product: CSGGQGSGETQYF.

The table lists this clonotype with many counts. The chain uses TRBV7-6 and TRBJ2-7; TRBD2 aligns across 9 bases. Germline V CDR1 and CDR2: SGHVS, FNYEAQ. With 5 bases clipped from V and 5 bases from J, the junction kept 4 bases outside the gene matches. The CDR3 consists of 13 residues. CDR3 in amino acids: CASSVSGSHEQYF. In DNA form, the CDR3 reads TGTGCCAGCAGCGTTAGCGGGAGTCACGAGCAGTACTTC.

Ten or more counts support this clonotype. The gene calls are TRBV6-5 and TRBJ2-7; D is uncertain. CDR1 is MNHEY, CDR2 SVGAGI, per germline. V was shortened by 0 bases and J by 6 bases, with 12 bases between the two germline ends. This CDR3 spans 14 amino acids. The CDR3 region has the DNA TGTGCCAGCAGTTACTCGCCCTCGTTGGGCGAGCAGTACTTC. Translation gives CASSYSPSLGEQYF.

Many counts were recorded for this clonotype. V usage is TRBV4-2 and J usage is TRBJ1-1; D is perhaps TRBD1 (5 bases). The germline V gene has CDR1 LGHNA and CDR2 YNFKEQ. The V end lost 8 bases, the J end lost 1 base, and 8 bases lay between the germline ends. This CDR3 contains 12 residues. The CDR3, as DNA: TGTGCCAGCGGGACCCAGAACACTGAAGCTTTCTTT. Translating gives CASGTQNTEAFF.

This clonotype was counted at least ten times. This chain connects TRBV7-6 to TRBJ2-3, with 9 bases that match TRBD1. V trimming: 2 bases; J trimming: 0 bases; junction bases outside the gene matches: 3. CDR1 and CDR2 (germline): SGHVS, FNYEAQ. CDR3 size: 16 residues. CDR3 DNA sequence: TGTGCCAGCAGCTTAACCGGACAGGGGAGCACAGATACGCAGTATTTT. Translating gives CASSLTGQGSTDTQYF.

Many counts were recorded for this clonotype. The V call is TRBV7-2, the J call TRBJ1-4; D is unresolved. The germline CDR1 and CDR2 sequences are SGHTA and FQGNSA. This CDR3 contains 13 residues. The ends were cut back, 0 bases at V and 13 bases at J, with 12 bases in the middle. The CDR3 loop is CASSLANEGGLFF. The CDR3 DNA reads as TGTGCCAGCAGCTTAGCCAACGAGGGCGGACTGTTTTTT.

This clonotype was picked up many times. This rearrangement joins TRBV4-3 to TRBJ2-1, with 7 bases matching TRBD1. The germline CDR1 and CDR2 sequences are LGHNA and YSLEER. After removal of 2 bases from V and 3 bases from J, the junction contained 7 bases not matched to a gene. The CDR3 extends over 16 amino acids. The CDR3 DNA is TGCGCCAGCAGCCAACAACCGGGACAGATCTACAATGAGCAGTTCTTC. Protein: CASSQQPGQIYNEQFF.

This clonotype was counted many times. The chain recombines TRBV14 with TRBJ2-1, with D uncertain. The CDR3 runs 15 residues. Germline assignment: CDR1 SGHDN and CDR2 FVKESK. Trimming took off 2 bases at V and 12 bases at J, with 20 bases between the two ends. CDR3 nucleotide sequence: TGTGCCAGCAGCCAAAAGGGAAGGCTGGCCGGTGGGCAGTTCTTC. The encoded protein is CASSQKGRLAGGQFF.

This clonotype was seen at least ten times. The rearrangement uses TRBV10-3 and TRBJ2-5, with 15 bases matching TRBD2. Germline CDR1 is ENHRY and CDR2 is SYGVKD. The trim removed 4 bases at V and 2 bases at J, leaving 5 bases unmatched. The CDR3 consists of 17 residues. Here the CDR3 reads CAISVGTSGGRQETQYF. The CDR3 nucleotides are TGTGCCATCAGTGTCGGGACTAGCGGGGGGAGGCAAGAGACCCAGTACTTC.

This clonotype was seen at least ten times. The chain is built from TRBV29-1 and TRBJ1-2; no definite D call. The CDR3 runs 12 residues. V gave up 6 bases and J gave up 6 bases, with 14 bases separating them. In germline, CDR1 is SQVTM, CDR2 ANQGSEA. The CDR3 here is CSVSTTLDGYTF. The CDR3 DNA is TGCAGCGTCTCGACCACATTGGATGGCTACACCTTC.

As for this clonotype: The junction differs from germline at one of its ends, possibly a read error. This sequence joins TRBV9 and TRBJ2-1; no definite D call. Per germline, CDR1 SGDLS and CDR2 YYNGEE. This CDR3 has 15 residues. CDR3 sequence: CATSVAGDPYNEQFF. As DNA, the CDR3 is TGCGCCACCAGCGTAGCCGGAGACCCCTACAATGAGCAGTTCTTC.

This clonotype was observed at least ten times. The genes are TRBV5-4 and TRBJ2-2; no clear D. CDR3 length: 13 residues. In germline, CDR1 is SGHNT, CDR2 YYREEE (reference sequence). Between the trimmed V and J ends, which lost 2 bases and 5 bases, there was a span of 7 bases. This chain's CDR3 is CASSFGRTGELFF. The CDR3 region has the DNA TGTGCCAGCAGCTTTGGGCGAACCGGGGAGCTGTTTTTT.

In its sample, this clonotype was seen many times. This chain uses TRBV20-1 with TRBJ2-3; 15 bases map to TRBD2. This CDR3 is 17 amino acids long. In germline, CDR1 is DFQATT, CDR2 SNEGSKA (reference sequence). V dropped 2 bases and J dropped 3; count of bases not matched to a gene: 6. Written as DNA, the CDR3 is TGCAGTGCTAGAAGCGGACTAGCGGGAGGGCAGACAGATACGCAGTATTTT. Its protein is CSARSGLAGGQTDTQYF.

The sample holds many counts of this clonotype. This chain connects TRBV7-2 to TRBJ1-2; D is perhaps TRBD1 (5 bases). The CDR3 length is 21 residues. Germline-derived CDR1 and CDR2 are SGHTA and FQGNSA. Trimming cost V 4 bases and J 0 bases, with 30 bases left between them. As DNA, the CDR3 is TGTGCCAGCAGCTACGAAACCACCCAAACGTTCGGGGGAGGACCTAACTATGGCTACACCTTC. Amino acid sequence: CASSYETTQTFGGGPNYGYTF. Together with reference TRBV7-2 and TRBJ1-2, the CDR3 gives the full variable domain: GAGVSQSPSNKVTEKGKDVELRCDPISGHTALYWYRQSLGQGLEFLIYFQGNSAPDKSGLPSDRFSAERTGGSVSTLTIQRTQQEDSAVYLCASSYETTQTFGGGPNYGYTFGSGTRLTVV.

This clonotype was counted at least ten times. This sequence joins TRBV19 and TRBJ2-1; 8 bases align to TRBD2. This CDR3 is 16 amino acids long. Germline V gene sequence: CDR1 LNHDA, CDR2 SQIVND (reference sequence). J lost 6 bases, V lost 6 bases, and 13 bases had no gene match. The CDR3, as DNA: TGTGCCAGTAGCTCCAGACTAGCGAGGACCCCCAATGAGCAGTTCTTC. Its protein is CASSSRLARTPNEQFF.

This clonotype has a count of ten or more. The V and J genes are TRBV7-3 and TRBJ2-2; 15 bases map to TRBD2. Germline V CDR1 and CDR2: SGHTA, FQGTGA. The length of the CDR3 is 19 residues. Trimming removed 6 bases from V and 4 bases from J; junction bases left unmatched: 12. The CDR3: CASSPTGTSGRSGTGELFF. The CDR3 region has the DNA TGTGCCAGCAGTCCTACCGGGACTAGCGGGAGGTCGGGCACCGGGGAGCTGTTTTTT.

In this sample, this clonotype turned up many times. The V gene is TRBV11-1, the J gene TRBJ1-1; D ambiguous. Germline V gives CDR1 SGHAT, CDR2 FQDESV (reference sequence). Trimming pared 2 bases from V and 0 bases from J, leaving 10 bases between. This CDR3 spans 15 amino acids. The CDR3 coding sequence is TGTGCCAGCAGCTTATCGGGGTCCTTGAACACTGAAGCTTTCTTT. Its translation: CASSLSGSLNTEAFF.

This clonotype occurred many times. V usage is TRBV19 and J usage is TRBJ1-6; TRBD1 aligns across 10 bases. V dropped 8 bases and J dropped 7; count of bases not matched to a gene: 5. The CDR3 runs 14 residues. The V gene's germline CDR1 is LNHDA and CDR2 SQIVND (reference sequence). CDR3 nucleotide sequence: TGTGCCAGTCTTGACAGGGGGCCGAATTCACCCCTCCACTTT. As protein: CASLDRGPNSPLHF.

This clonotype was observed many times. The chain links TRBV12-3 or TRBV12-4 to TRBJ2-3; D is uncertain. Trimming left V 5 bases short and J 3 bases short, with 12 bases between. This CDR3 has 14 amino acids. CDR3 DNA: TGTGCCAGCAGTCCCGGCCACGCAACAGATACGCAGTATTTT. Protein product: CASSPGHATDTQYF.

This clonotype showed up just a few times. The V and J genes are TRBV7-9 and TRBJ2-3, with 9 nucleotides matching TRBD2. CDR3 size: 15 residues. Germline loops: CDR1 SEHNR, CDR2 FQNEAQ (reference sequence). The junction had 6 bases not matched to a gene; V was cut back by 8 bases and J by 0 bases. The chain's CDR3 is CASLSAGGSTDTQYF. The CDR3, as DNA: TGTGCCAGCCTCTCGGCGGGGGGGAGCACAGATACGCAGTATTTT.

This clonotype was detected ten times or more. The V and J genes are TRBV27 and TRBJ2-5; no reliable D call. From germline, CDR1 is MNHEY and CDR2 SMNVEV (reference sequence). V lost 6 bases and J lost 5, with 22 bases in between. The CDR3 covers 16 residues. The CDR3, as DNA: TGTGCCAGCAGCCAAATTGCCGCCGGGCCACCGGAGACCCAGTACTTC. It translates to CASSQIAAGPPETQYF.

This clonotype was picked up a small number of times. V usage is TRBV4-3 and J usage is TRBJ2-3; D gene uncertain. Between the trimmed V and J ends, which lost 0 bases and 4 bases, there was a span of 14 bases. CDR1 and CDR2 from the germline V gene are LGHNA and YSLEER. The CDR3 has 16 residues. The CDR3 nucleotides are TGCGCCAGCAGCCAAGATCCCACTGGCGTTGCAGATACGCAGTATTTT. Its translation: CASSQDPTGVADTQYF.

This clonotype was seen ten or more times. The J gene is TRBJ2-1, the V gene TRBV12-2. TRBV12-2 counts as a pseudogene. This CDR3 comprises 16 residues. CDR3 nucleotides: TGTGCAAGTCGCTCCTTTTACCCGAGCTCCTACAATGAGCAGTTCTTC. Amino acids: CASRSFYPSSYNEQFF.